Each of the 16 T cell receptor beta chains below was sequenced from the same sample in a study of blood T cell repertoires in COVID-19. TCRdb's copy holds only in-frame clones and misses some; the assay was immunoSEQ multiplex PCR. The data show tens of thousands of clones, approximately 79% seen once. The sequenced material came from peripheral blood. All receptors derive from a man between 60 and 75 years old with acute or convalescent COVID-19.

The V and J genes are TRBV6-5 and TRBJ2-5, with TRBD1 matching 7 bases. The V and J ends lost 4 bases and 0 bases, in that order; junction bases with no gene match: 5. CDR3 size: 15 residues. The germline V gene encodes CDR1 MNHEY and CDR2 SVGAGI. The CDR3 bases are TGTGCCAGCAGTTTCCTGACAGGGTACCAAGAGACCCAGTACTTC. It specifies CASSFLTGYQETQYF.

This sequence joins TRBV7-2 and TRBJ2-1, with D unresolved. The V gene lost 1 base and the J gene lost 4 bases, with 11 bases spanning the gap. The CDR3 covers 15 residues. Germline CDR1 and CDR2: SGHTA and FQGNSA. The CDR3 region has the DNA TGTGCCAGCAGCTTAGGAGCAGGTAAATACAATGAGCAGTTCTTC. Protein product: CASSLGAGKYNEQFF.

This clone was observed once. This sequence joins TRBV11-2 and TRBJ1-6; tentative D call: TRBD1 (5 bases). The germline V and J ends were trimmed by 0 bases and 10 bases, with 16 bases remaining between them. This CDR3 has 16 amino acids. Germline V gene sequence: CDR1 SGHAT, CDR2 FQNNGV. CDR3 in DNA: TGTGCCAGCAGCTTAGAGCGTGGGGGGGTAAGGTCACCCCTCCACTTT. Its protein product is CASSLERGGVRSPLHF.

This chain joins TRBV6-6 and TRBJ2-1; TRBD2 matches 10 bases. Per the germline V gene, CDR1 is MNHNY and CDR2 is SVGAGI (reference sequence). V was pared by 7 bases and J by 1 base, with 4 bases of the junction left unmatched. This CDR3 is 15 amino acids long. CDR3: CASTKAGGSYNEQFF. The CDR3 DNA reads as TGTGCCAGCACCAAAGCGGGGGGGTCCTACAATGAGCAGTTCTTC.

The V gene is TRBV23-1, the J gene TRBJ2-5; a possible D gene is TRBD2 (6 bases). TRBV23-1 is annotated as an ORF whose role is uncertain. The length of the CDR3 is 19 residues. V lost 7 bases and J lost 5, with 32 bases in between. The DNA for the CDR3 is TGCGCCAGCAACCCCACCCCCCCTACCCGGGGGAGGAGCCCGGAGACCCAGTACTTC. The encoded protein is CASNPTPPTRGRSPETQYF.

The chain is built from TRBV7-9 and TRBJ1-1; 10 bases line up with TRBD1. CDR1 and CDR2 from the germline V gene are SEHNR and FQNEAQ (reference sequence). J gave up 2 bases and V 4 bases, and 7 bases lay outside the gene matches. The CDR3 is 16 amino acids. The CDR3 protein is CASSSRDRGVNTEAFF. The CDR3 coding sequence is TGTGCCAGCAGCTCCCGGGACAGGGGAGTTAACACTGAAGCTTTCTTT.

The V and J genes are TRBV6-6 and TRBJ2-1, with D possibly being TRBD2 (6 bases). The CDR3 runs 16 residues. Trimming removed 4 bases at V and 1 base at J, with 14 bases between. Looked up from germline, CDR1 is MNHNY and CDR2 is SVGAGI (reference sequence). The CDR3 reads CASSWGAGSSYNEQFF. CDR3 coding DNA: TGTGCCAGCAGTTGGGGAGCGGGCTCGTCCTACAATGAGCAGTTCTTC.

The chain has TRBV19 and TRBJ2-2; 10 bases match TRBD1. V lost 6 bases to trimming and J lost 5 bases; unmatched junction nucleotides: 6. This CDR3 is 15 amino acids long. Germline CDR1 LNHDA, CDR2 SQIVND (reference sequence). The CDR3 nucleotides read TGTGCCAGTAGCCTCGGACAGGGGGATACCGGGGAGCTGTTTTTT. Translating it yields CASSLGQGDTGELFF. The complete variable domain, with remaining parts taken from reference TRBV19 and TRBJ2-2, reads DGGITQSPKYLFRKEGQNVTLSCEQNLNHDAMYWYRQDPGQGLRLIYYSQIVNDFQKGDIAEGYSVSREKKESFPLTVTSAQKNPTAFYLCASSLGQGDTGELFFGEGSRLTVL.

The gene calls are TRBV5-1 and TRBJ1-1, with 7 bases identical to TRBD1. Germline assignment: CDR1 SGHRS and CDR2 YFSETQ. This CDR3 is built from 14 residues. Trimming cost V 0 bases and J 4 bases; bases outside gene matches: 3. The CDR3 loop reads CASSLGQGVTEAFF. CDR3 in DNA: TGCGCCAGCAGCTTGGGTCAGGGGGTCACTGAAGCTTTCTTT.

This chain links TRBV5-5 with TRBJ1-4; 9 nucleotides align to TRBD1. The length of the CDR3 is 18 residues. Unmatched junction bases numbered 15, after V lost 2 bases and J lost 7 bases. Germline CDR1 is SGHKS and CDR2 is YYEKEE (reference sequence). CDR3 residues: CASSFLRQGDSGGEKLFF. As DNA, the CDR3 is TGTGCCAGCAGCTTCCTACGACAGGGGGATTCCGGGGGTGAAAAACTGTTTTTT.

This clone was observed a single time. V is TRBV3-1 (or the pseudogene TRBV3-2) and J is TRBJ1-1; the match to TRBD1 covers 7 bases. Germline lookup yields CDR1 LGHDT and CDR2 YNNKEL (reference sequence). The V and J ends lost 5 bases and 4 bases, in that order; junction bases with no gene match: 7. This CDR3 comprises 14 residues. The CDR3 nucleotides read TGTGCCAGCAGCACCCCTGACAGGGCCACTGAAGCTTTCTTT. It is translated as CASSTPDRATEAFF.

DNA for the CDR3: TGTGCCAGCAGTACCTCTTTGACAGTGAACACTGAAGCTTTCTTT. Its translation is CASSTSLTVNTEAFF. The chain employs TRBV7-9 and TRBJ1-1; D might be TRBD1 (5 bases). CDR3 size: 15 residues. Trimming took 6 bases from V and 0 from J, leaving 14 bases between them. Germline V gene lookup returns CDR1 SEHNR and CDR2 FQNEAQ (reference sequence). Combining the CDR3 with reference TRBV7-9 and TRBJ1-1 gives the whole variable domain DTGVSQNPRHKITKRGQNVTFRCDPISEHNRLYWYRQTLGQGPEFLTYFQNEAQLEKSRLLSDRFSAERPKGSFSTLEIQRTEQGDSAMYLCASSTSLTVNTEAFFGQGTRLTVV.

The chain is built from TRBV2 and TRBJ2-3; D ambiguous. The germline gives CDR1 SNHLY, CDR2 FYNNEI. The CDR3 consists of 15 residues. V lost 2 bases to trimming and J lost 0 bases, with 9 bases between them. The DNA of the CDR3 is TGTGCCAGCAGTGAAAACCTACCGAGCACAGATACGCAGTATTTT. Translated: CASSENLPSTDTQYF.

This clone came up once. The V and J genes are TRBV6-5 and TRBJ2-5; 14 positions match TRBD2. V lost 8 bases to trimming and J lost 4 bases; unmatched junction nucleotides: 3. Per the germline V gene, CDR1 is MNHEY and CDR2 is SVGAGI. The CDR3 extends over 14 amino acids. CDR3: CASLTSGGAETQYF. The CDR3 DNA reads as TGTGCCAGCCTGACTAGCGGGGGGGCAGAGACCCAGTACTTC.

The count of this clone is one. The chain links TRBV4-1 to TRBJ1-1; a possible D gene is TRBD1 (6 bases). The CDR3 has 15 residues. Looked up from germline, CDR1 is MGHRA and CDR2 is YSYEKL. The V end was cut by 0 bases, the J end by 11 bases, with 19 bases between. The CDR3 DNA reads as TGCGCCAGCAGCCAAGATCCAGGGGTAGGGGTGGCGGCTTTCTTT. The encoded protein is CASSQDPGVGVAAFF.

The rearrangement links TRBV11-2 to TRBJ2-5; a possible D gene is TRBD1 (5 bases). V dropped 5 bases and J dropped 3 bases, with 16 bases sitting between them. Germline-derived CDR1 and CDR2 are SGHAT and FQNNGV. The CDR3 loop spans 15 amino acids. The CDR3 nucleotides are TGTGCCAGCAGCCATACTATATCAGGGAAAGAGACCCAGTACTTC. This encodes CASSHTISGKETQYF.